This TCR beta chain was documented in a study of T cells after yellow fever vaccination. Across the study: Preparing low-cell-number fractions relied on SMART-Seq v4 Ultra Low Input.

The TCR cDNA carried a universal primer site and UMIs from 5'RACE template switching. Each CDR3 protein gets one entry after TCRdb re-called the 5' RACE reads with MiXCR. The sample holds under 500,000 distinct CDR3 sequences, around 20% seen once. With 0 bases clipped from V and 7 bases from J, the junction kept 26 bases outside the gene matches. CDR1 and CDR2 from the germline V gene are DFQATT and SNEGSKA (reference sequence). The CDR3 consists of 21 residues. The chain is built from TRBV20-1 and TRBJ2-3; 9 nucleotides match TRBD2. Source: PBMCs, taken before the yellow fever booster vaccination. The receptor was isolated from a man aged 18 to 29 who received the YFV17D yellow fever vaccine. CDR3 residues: CSARDTTKRGVAGARFYTQYF. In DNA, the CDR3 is TGCAGTGCTAGAGATACCACCAAACGCGGAGTAGCGGGGGCCCGCTTTTATACGCAGTATTTT.